The T cell receptor beta chain described here comes from a study of CD8 T cells in Susac syndrome. Random hexamers were used to reverse transcribe 0.5 to 1 ug of RNA. Via MiXCR, TCRdb re-called the immunoSEQ multiplex PCR reads, giving one row per CDR3 protein. The table lists under 550,000 distinct CDR3 sequences, around 83% of them singletons. CDR3 length equals 13 residues. Looked up from germline, CDR1 is SGHDN and CDR2 is FVKESK. Between the trimmed V and J ends, which lost 4 bases and 3 bases, there was a span of 10 bases. The authors negatively isolated CD8+ and CD4+ T cells and FACS-enriched TEMRA cells.

The specimen sequenced was CD8+ T cells from PBMCs. The rearrangement uses TRBV14 and TRBJ2-7, with D tentatively TRBD1 or TRBD2 (5 bases each). This receptor was obtained from a human donor with multiple sclerosis. This chain's CDR3 is CASSPGPVYEQYF. The CDR3 DNA is TGTGCCAGCAGCCCGGGACCGGTCTACGAGCAGTACTTC.